What follows are 26 T cell receptor beta chains derived from one specimen sequenced in a study of molecular identifiers for immune sequencing clone quantification. TCRdb re-called the PCR reads with MiXCR, one entry per CDR3 protein. The sample yields 400,000 to 600,000 distinct CDR3 sequences, 25% seen once. What was sequenced was naive CD8+ T cells from blood, with Jurkat cell RNA spiked in. Subset noted: FACS-sorted CD8+CD4-CCR7+CD45RA+ naive T cells. These receptors were obtained from a human donor in good health. Some libraries in this study had Jurkat cell RNA spiked in.

Many counts were recorded for this clonotype. The rearrangement joins TRBV11-2 to TRBJ2-1; 11 positions match TRBD2. Germline values: CDR1 SGHAT, CDR2 FQNNGV. The junction had 10 bases not matched to a gene; V was cut back by 0 bases and J by 9 bases. The CDR3 covers 17 residues. The CDR3 is CASSLEKPSGGLIEQFF. CDR3 in DNA: TGTGCCAGCAGCTTAGAAAAGCCTAGCGGGGGGCTAATTGAGCAGTTCTTC.

This sequence joins TRBV7-9 and TRBJ2-7; 8 bases line up with TRBD1. CDR3 length equals 15 residues. V lost 5 bases to trimming and J lost 4 bases; unmatched junction nucleotides: 10. The germline V gene has CDR1 SEHNR and CDR2 FQNEAQ (reference sequence). CDR3 amino acids: CASSPGGDRFYEQYF. The CDR3 DNA sequence: TGTGCCAGCAGCCCCGGAGGGGACAGGTTTTACGAGCAGTACTTC.

J is TRBJ2-7 and V is TRBV20-1, with TRBD1 identical over 10 bases. This CDR3 comprises 16 residues. CDR1 and CDR2 (germline): DFQATT, SNEGSKA (reference sequence). Trimming removed 0 bases from V and 4 bases from J; junction bases left unmatched: 9. Here the CDR3 DNA reads TGCAGTGCTAGAGATGACCGGGACAGGGGTGGGTACGAGCAGTACTTC. Residues: CSARDDRDRGGYEQYF.

This clonotype was detected many times. This sequence joins TRBV5-1 and TRBJ2-7; 10 bases agree with TRBD2. Germline values: CDR1 SGHRS, CDR2 YFSETQ. The CDR3 extends over 14 amino acids. The J segment lost 3 bases and the V segment lost 1 base, leaving 1 base of the junction unmatched. CDR3 bases: TGCGCCAGCAGCTTGCCTAGCGGGAGCTACGAGCAGTACTTC. It specifies CASSLPSGSYEQYF.

This clonotype was found a few times. CDR3 region: CASSLATGGASYEQYF. The CDR3 DNA is TGTGCCAGCAGCTTAGCTACGGGCGGGGCCTCCTACGAGCAGTACTTC. V usage is TRBV7-2 and J usage is TRBJ2-7; TRBD2 is a possible D gene (6 bases). Germline V gene sequence: CDR1 SGHTA, CDR2 FQGNSA. V was cut by 0 bases and J by 0 bases, with 12 bases left in between. The CDR3 consists of 16 residues.

This clonotype occurred a few times. The V gene is TRBV5-1, the J gene TRBJ2-7, with TRBD2 matching 10 bases. This CDR3 contains 15 residues. Germline CDR1 is SGHRS and CDR2 is YFSETQ. Trimming at V came to 1 base and at J to 4 bases, leaving 5 bases not matched to a gene. For the CDR3, the DNA is TGCGCCAGCAGCTTGCTAGCGGGGGAACTTTACGAGCAGTACTTC. Translating it yields CASSLLAGELYEQYF. Filled out from reference TRBV5-1 and TRBJ2-7, the complete variable domain reads KAGVTQTPRYLIKTRGQQVTLSCSPISGHRSVSWYQQTPGQGLQFLFEYFSETQRNKGNFPGRFSGRQFSNSRSEMNVSTLELGDSALYLCASSLLAGELYEQYFGPGTRLTVT.

This clonotype was seen only once. Lacking the conserved final phenylalanine or tryptophan, this CDR3 likely reflects a read error. The CDR3 protein is CAWNPTGQGFDTQYS. CDR3 in DNA: TGTGCCTGGAATCCGACGGGACAGGGTTTCGATACGCAGTATTCT. The chain employs TRBV30 and TRBJ2-3, with 9 bases aligning to TRBD1. The CDR3 covers 15 residues. In germline, CDR1 is GTSNPN, CDR2 SVGIG (reference sequence). Germline trimming cut 4 bases from V and 6 bases from J; bases unmatched to any gene: 11.

This clonotype was observed many times. This chain connects TRBV4-3 to TRBJ2-7, with TRBD1 matching over 7 bases. V lost 0 bases to trimming and J lost 1 base; unmatched junction nucleotides: 3. Germline V gene data show CDR1 as LGHNA and CDR2 as YSLEER. The CDR3 length is 15 residues. CDR3 nucleotides: TGCGCCAGCAGCCAAGAGACAGGGCGGTCCTACGAGCAGTACTTC. Translating it yields CASSQETGRSYEQYF.

The chain joins TRBV19 to TRBJ1-5; D is unclear. Trimming took 2 bases from V and 0 from J, leaving 14 bases between them. From germline, CDR1 is LNHDA and CDR2 SQIVND (reference sequence). This CDR3 has 17 residues. The CDR3 region has the DNA TGTGCCAGTAGTATAAATGGGAGCGAGTATAGCAATCAGCCCCAGCATTTT. Residues: CASSINGSEYSNQPQHF. The full variable domain, rest sourced from reference TRBV19 and TRBJ1-5, is DGGITQSPKYLFRKEGQNVTLSCEQNLNHDAMYWYRQDPGQGLRLIYYSQIVNDFQKGDIAEGYSVSREKKESFPLTVTSAQKNPTAFYLCASSINGSEYSNQPQHFGDGTRLSIL.

This clonotype was picked up many times. J is TRBJ2-7 and V is TRBV12-3 or TRBV12-4, with 9 bases matching TRBD2. This CDR3 is built from 13 residues. With 8 bases clipped from V and 3 bases from J, the junction kept 5 bases outside the gene matches. CDR3 in DNA: TGTGCCAGCTCGACTAGCGGAGACTACGAGCAGTACTTC. Its translation is CASSTSGDYEQYF.

The sample holds a few counts of this clonotype. The CDR3 protein is CATSRRQGAGTEAFF. The CDR3 DNA sequence: TGTGCCACCAGCAGGAGACAGGGGGCAGGGACTGAAGCTTTCTTT. The rearrangement joins TRBV15 to TRBJ1-1, with 10 positions matching TRBD1. The CDR3 runs to 15 residues. V gave up 3 bases and J gave up 5 bases; unmatched junction bases: 6. CDR1 and CDR2 (germline): LNHNV, YYDKDF (reference sequence).

This clonotype was counted at least ten times. V is TRBV7-2 and J is TRBJ2-3; perhaps TRBD1 as D (6 bases). Trimming shortened V by 1 base and J by 1 base, and 18 bases separated the two germline ends. This CDR3 is built from 18 residues. CDR1 SGHTA and CDR2 FQGNSA come from the germline V gene. Written as DNA, the CDR3 is TGTGCCAGCAGCTTAGTATGGAACACAGGGCCACGCACAGATACGCAGTATTTT. This translates into CASSLVWNTGPRTDTQYF.

This clonotype was detected many times. V and J are TRBV4-1 and TRBJ2-3; D may be TRBD1 (6 bases). The CDR3 is 14 residues long. V lost 6 bases to trimming and J lost 2 bases, with 12 bases between them. CDR1 is MGHRA and CDR2 is YSYEKL in the germline V gene. The CDR3 reads CASSQGPLTDTQYF. CDR3 DNA: TGCGCCAGCAGTCAGGGGCCCCTCACAGATACGCAGTATTTT.

This clonotype has a count of ten or more. V and J are TRBV7-9 and TRBJ2-7, with TRBD1 matching over 8 bases. Per germline, CDR1 SEHNR and CDR2 FQNEAQ (reference sequence). CDR3 length equals 16 residues. V gave up 5 bases and J gave up 3 bases; unmatched junction bases: 12. The chain's CDR3 is CASSPKTPGQVYEQYF. Here the CDR3 DNA reads TGTGCCAGCAGCCCGAAGACTCCGGGACAGGTCTACGAGCAGTACTTC. The entire variable domain, with the rest obtained from reference TRBV7-9 and TRBJ2-7, is as follows: DTGVSQNPRHKITKRGQNVTFRCDPISEHNRLYWYRQTLGQGPEFLTYFQNEAQLEKSRLLSDRFSAERPKGSFSTLEIQRTEQGDSAMYLCASSPKTPGQVYEQYFGPGTRLTVT.

The rearrangement links TRBV9 to TRBJ2-3, with 7 bases identical to TRBD2. Unmatched junction bases numbered 10, after V lost 3 bases and J lost 0 bases. This CDR3 is built from 17 residues. Germline lookup yields CDR1 SGDLS and CDR2 YYNGEE. This CDR3 is CASSESTGGPSTDTQYF. In DNA, the CDR3 is TGTGCCAGCAGCGAGTCCACGGGAGGCCCTAGCACAGATACGCAGTATTTT.

The J gene is TRBJ1-1, the V gene TRBV24-1, with 7 nucleotides matching TRBD1. The J segment lost 8 bases and the V segment lost 4 bases, leaving 6 bases of the junction unmatched. The germline V gene encodes CDR1 KGHDR and CDR2 SFDVKD. The CDR3 has 13 amino acids. CDR3 region: CATSEKTGQEAFF. DNA of the CDR3: TGTGCCACCAGTGAGAAGACAGGGCAAGAAGCTTTCTTT.

This clonotype was detected a few times. The V call is TRBV6-2 or TRBV6-3, the J call TRBJ2-7; 7 nucleotides line up with TRBD1. Per the germline V gene, CDR1 is MNHEY and CDR2 is SVGEGT. V lost 6 bases, J lost 4 bases, and 9 bases stayed unmatched. This CDR3 comprises 14 residues. The CDR3 DNA sequence: TGTGCCAGCAGGCCTAAGGGACAGTGGTACGAGCAGTACTTC. It encodes CASRPKGQWYEQYF.

This clonotype was detected many times. The rearrangement joins TRBV6-2 or TRBV6-3 to TRBJ1-5, with D perhaps matching TRBD1 (5 bases). The CDR3 extends over 15 amino acids. V was cut by 9 bases and J by 6 bases, with 21 bases left in between. CDR1 and CDR2 from the germline V gene are MNHEY and SVGEGT. CDR3 amino acids: CASRGGAKRIQPQHF. The CDR3, as DNA: TGTGCCAGTCGCGGCGGGGCAAAGCGTATTCAGCCCCAGCATTTT.

This clonotype was picked up many times. The V gene is TRBV3-1, the J gene TRBJ1-2, with 8 nucleotides matching TRBD1. The V gene's germline CDR1 is LGHDT and CDR2 YNNKEL (reference sequence). J gave up 4 bases and V 2 bases, and 0 bases lay outside the gene matches. CDR3 length: 13 amino acids. CDR3 residues: CASSQTGGYGYTF. The CDR3 DNA sequence: TGTGCCAGCAGCCAAACAGGGGGCTATGGCTACACCTTC.

This clonotype has more than one count but fewer than ten. The CDR3 reads CASSAQGMGTEAFF. CDR3 coding DNA: TGTGCCAGCAGCGCCCAGGGGATGGGGACTGAAGCTTTCTTT. The V gene is TRBV7-9, the J gene TRBJ1-1, with TRBD1 as a possible D gene (6 bases). In germline, CDR1 is SEHNR, CDR2 FQNEAQ (reference sequence). The germline V and J ends were trimmed by 5 bases and 5 bases, with 15 bases remaining between them. The CDR3 has 14 amino acids.

DNA for the CDR3: TGTGCCAGCAGGATGTGGGAAAGCGTGGATACGCAGTATTTT. This codes for CASRMWESVDTQYF. This chain connects TRBV6-2 or TRBV6-3 to TRBJ2-3; D is undetermined. V lost 6 bases, J lost 6 bases, and 16 bases lay in between. This CDR3 has 14 amino acids. Germline loops: CDR1 MNHEY, CDR2 SVGEGT.

This chain joins TRBV11-2 and TRBJ2-1; TRBD2 aligns across 12 bases. Trimming removed 1 base from V and 6 bases from J; junction bases left unmatched: 4. CDR1 SGHAT and CDR2 FQNNGV come from the germline V gene. This CDR3 has 16 residues. The CDR3 loop reads CASSLAGLAGINEQFF. CDR3 DNA sequence: TGTGCCAGCAGCTTAGCCGGACTAGCGGGGATCAATGAGCAGTTCTTC.

This clonotype showed up just a few times. A single base separates this from a much larger clone, so it may be a read error. The chain links TRBV7-9 to TRBJ1-1; 7 bases fit TRBD1. Trimming took 4 bases from V and 5 from J; bases not matched to a gene: 10. The V gene's germline CDR1 is SEHNR and CDR2 FQNEAQ (reference sequence). This CDR3 spans 15 amino acids. Written as DNA, the CDR3 is TGTGCCAGCAGCTGGAAACAGGGGAGGGGAACTGAAGCTTTCTTT. Protein product: CASSWKQGRGTEAFF.

There are many counts of this clonotype. The chain links TRBV15 to TRBJ2-2; TRBD1 might be the D (6 bases). This CDR3 has 16 amino acids. V was clipped by 3 bases and J by 5 bases, with 16 bases between them. Germline V lookup: CDR1 LNHNV, CDR2 YYDKDF (reference sequence). DNA of the CDR3: TGTGCCACCAGCAGGGGATCAGGGGAAGGGACCGGGGAGCTGTTTTTT. Translating it yields CATSRGSGEGTGELFF.

The chain employs TRBV4-1 and TRBJ2-7; 8 bases are a match to TRBD2. With 1 base clipped from V and 5 bases from J, the junction kept 4 bases outside the gene matches. Looked up from germline, CDR1 is MGHRA and CDR2 is YSYEKL. The CDR3 is 14 amino acids. The CDR3 reads CASSQVSGGDEQYF. CDR3 bases: TGCGCCAGCAGCCAAGTTTCGGGAGGGGACGAGCAGTACTTC.

This clonotype has ten or more counts. The chain employs TRBV11-2 and TRBJ2-3; D not resolved. The CDR3 loop spans 16 amino acids. V was shortened by 2 bases and J by 1 base, with 13 bases between the two germline ends. CDR1 SGHAT and CDR2 FQNNGV come from the germline V gene. The CDR3 protein is CASSLYLGSGTDTQYF. DNA for the CDR3: TGTGCCAGCAGCTTATATTTGGGGTCCGGCACAGATACGCAGTATTTT.